These T cell receptor beta chains were read from a single sample in a study of Ad26.COV2.S vaccination and SARS-CoV-2 variants. Method: immunoSEQ multiplex PCR; TCRdb's copy keeps in-frame clones and lacks some. Of approximately 400,000 clones in the sample, around 90% were seen once. The specimen comprised peripheral blood, sampled after recovery from COVID-19. The receptors here all came from a human donor who had recovered from COVID-19. CDR3s include the opening cysteine and the closing phenylalanine or tryptophan. Each record gives: V gene, CDR3 length, CDR3 protein.

V gene: TRBV5-1; CDR3 length: 17; CDR3 protein: CASSWTGGADMGTEAFF
V gene: TRBV19; CDR3 length: 14; CDR3 protein: CASSQGKISHEQYF
V gene: TRBV7-2; CDR3 length: 16; CDR3 protein: CASSLESGLVNQPQHF
V gene: TRBV28; CDR3 length: 13; CDR3 protein: CASSLGGRGGYTF
V gene: TRBV18; CDR3 length: 14; CDR3 protein: CASSPPPLNNEQFF
V gene: TRBV5-1; CDR3 length: 15; CDR3 protein: CASSPRGGLGNEQFF
V gene: TRBV9; CDR3 length: 18; CDR3 protein: CASSFGLAGGYSTDTQYF
V gene: TRBV27; CDR3 length: 14; CDR3 protein: CASSSDRGRTEAFF
V gene: TRBV7-9; CDR3 length: 15; CDR3 protein: CASSSRDLGDNEQFF
V gene: TRBV2; CDR3 length: 15; CDR3 protein: CASSGTSNSGNTIYF
V gene: TRBV9; CDR3 length: 13; CDR3 protein: CASISQETGEQYF
V gene: TRBV7-7; CDR3 length: 15; CDR3 protein: CASSFRTGPSYEQYF
V gene: TRBV13; CDR3 length: 17; CDR3 protein: CASSSRDLGAQNYGYTF
V gene: TRBV15; CDR3 length: 17; CDR3 protein: CATSQRKRTGPNTEAFF
V gene: TRBV7-9; CDR3 length: 14; CDR3 protein: CASSSDSSNQPQHF
V gene: TRBV3-1/TRBV3-2; CDR3 length: 15; CDR3 protein: CASSQGGGVGEKLFF
V gene: TRBV6-5; CDR3 length: 13; CDR3 protein: CASSGGRTDTQYF
V gene: TRBV5-1; CDR3 length: 13; CDR3 protein: CASSLKTGGGYTF
V gene: TRBV2; CDR3 length: 14; CDR3 protein: CASSPGGITGELFF
V gene: TRBV29-1; CDR3 length: 12; CDR3 protein: CSVVLATDTQYF
V gene: TRBV5-1; CDR3 length: 16; CDR3 protein: CASSPRQGGNNSPLHF
V gene: TRBV7-9; CDR3 length: 13; CDR3 protein: CASSPEGRPEQYF
V gene: TRBV5-1; CDR3 length: 16; CDR3 protein: CASSLATSGGAFEQFF
V gene: TRBV2; CDR3 length: 14; CDR3 protein: CASSGPSGGEKLFF
V gene: TRBV5-4; CDR3 length: 16; CDR3 protein: CASSKLPGLAVETQYF
V gene: TRBV7-9; CDR3 length: 14; CDR3 protein: CASSTGSSKYGYTF
V gene: TRBV5-6; CDR3 length: 18; CDR3 protein: CASSLGGYGGSSYNEQFF
V gene: TRBV5-8; CDR3 length: 17; CDR3 protein: CASSRGVRGPNTGELFF
V gene: TRBV2; CDR3 length: 12; CDR3 protein: CASVREGTEAFF
V gene: TRBV14; CDR3 length: 12; CDR3 protein: CASSQYRSEAFF
V gene: TRBV12-5; CDR3 length: 20; CDR3 protein: CACGADVRGGVAGGPGELFF
V gene: TRBV9; CDR3 length: 13; CDR3 protein: CASSDRGQGKAFF
V gene: TRBV9; CDR3 length: 16; CDR3 protein: CASSEGTAARDYGYTF
V gene: TRBV5-1; CDR3 length: 15; CDR3 protein: CASSSPWEYNSPLHF
V gene: TRBV19; CDR3 length: 14; CDR3 protein: CASSIVWGGEKLFF
V gene: TRBV3-1/TRBV3-2; CDR3 length: 14; CDR3 protein: CASSQDRISYEQYF
V gene: TRBV6-2/TRBV6-3; CDR3 length: 20; CDR3 protein: CASSFRLGQALSSSYNEQFF
V gene: TRBV7-9; CDR3 length: 13; CDR3 protein: CASSLAGGDTQYF
V gene: TRBV4-3; CDR3 length: 16; CDR3 protein: CASSQDTGGAVDTQYF
V gene: TRBV5-1; CDR3 length: 17; CDR3 protein: CASSSLSSGTNTGELFF
V gene: TRBV9; CDR3 length: 17; CDR3 protein: CASSASVLNAGANVLTF
V gene: TRBV6-4; CDR3 length: 14; CDR3 protein: CASSDSSLGSPLHF
V gene: TRBV27; CDR3 length: 14; CDR3 protein: CASTFVGPNEKLFF
V gene: TRBV19; CDR3 length: 13; CDR3 protein: CASVITGGTEAFF
V gene: TRBV24-1; CDR3 length: 11; CDR3 protein: CATGWGGELFF
V gene: TRBV12-5; CDR3 length: 14; CDR3 protein: CASGLAGDTDTQYF
V gene: TRBV7-2; CDR3 length: 15; CDR3 protein: CASSTQQGINTEAFF
V gene: TRBV29-1; CDR3 length: 15; CDR3 protein: CSVEGGLAGAYEQYF
V gene: TRBV9; CDR3 length: 15; CDR3 protein: CASSRLAGSTDTQYF